The clone carrying this TCR beta chain was counted between two and nine times. This record belongs to a study of cytomegalovirus exposure and HLA in healthy donors. PCR involved 60 Vbeta and 13 Jbeta primers. This table comes from immunoSEQ multiplex PCR, and its TCRdb copy is limited to in-frame clones, with some not included. The data show around 53,000 clones, with roughly 85% seen just once and 1.5% to 2% held by the top ten. This CDR3 comprises 15 residues. V was pared by 5 bases and J by 0 bases, with 9 bases of the junction left unmatched. Germline-derived CDR1 and CDR2 are GTSNPN and SVGIG (reference sequence).

The sequence was collected from a man aged 25-40 years in good health and CMV-seronegative. The rearrangement links TRBV30 to TRBJ2-7; 8 bases agree with TRBD1. The source material was PBMCs. The CDR3 bases are TGTGCCTGGGAGGACGGGACAGGAGCCTCCTACGAGCAGTACTTC. Protein: CAWEDGTGASYEQYF.